These 19 T cell receptor beta chains originate from one sample sequenced in a study of T cells in Graves' hyperthyroidism and ophthalmopathy. Amplification of TCR beta CDR3 regions used RNA as the template. The study used the HTBI primer set for a first-round RT-PCR of the TCR CDR3. In TCRdb, the multiplex PCR reads were re-called with MiXCR into one record per CDR3 protein. The sample includes about 380,000 distinct CDR3 sequences, approximately 13% seen only once; the top ten take around 10%. Sequenced input: blood. The receptors stem from an older woman with Graves' hyperthyroidism.

In regard to this clonotype: A read error likely explains this, since a far larger clone differs by one base. The J gene is TRBJ2-7, the V gene TRBV6-1, with TRBD1 as a possible D gene (6 bases). Germline CDR1 is MNHNS and CDR2 is SASEGT. The CDR3 has 13 amino acids. The CDR3 reads CASSRGSSYEQHF. The CDR3 DNA is TGTGCCAGCAGCAGGGGCAGCTCCTACGAGCAGCACTTC.

This clonotype showed up many times. V usage is TRBV6-5 and J usage is TRBJ1-6; the match to TRBD1 covers 7 bases. Germline values: CDR1 MNHEY, CDR2 SVGAGI. The V and J ends lost 0 bases and 6 bases, in that order; junction bases with no gene match: 5. The CDR3 contains 16 residues. CDR3: CASSYSGGAGNSPLHF. As DNA, the CDR3 is TGTGCCAGCAGTTACTCAGGGGGCGCTGGTAATTCACCCCTCCACTTT.

This clonotype came up many times. One junction end does not reproduce the germline sequence, and a read error may be involved. The J gene is TRBJ1-1, the V gene TRBV5-1; no definite D call. This CDR3 region has 14 residues. Germline V CDR1 and CDR2: SGHRS, YFSETQ. The CDR3 reads CASSLQLMNTEAFF. For the CDR3, the DNA is TGTGCCAGCAGTTTGCAGCTCATGAACACTGAAGCTTTCTTT.

This clonotype was observed at least ten times. V usage is TRBV29-1 and J usage is TRBJ2-1, with D possibly being TRBD1 (6 bases). The germline V and J ends were trimmed by 6 bases and 2 bases, with 14 bases remaining between them. CDR1 is SQVTM and CDR2 is ANQGSEA in the germline V gene. This CDR3 has 14 residues. The CDR3 bases are TGCAGCGTCGACCTCAGGGGTGCCTACAATGAGCAGTTCTTC. Translating it yields CSVDLRGAYNEQFF.

As to this clonotype: One end of the junction does not line up with germline, which may come from a read error. V usage is TRBV25-1 and J usage is TRBJ2-5; TRBD1 is a possible D gene (5 bases). The CDR3 length is 17 residues. Germline V lookup: CDR1 MGHDK, CDR2 SYGVNS. This chain's CDR3 is CASSDTLNDRLQEAQYF. The CDR3 nucleotides read TGTGCCAGCAGTGACACATTGAACGACAGATTGCAAGAGGCCCAGTACTTC.

In this sample, this clonotype turned up a few times. The DNA of the CDR3 is TGTGCCATCAGTGACGGTTCGGGACAGAAAAATTCACCCCTCCACTTT. It specifies CAISDGSGQKNSPLHF. This rearrangement joins TRBV10-3 to TRBJ1-6, with 7 bases fitting TRBD1. Germline assignment: CDR1 ENHRY and CDR2 SYGVKD. With V trimmed by 3 bases and J by 7 bases, 9 bases remained unmatched. The CDR3 sequence is 16 residues long.

In its sample, this clonotype was seen a few times. The chain combines TRBV10-3 with TRBJ2-3; no clear D gene. This CDR3 comprises 15 residues. V was trimmed by 2 bases and J by 0 bases, leaving 9 bases between them. Per germline, CDR1 ENHRY and CDR2 SYGVKD. CDR3 nucleotides: TGTGCCATCAGTGAGCCAGCAGCTAGCACAGATACGCAGTATTTT. As protein: CAISEPAASTDTQYF.

This chain connects TRBV12-3 or TRBV12-4 to TRBJ2-7, with D maybe TRBD1 (6 bases). V was trimmed by 5 bases and J by 6 bases, leaving 20 bases between them. This CDR3 contains 15 residues. CDR3 sequence: CASSLNRDTGGEQYF. The CDR3 nucleotides are TGTGCCAGCAGTCTAAACCGGGACACCGGAGGCGAGCAGTACTTC.

This clonotype has ten or more counts. The chain carries TRBV6-1 and TRBJ2-1; tentative D call: TRBD1 (5 bases). Trimming cost V 8 bases and J 5 bases, with 7 bases left between them. The germline V gene has CDR1 MNHNS and CDR2 SASEGT. The length of the CDR3 is 11 residues. The CDR3 loop reads CASRRDNEQFF. CDR3 nucleotide sequence: TGTGCCAGCCGCAGGGACAATGAGCAGTTCTTC.

This clonotype was detected a few times. The chain has TRBV20-1 and TRBJ2-3; 11 bases are a match to TRBD2. CDR3 length: 17 residues. The germline V gene has CDR1 DFQATT and CDR2 SNEGSKA (reference sequence). Trimming took 6 bases from V and 0 from J; bases not matched to a gene: 11. The CDR3 loop reads CSAAGTSGSTSTDTQYF. CDR3 DNA: TGCAGTGCCGCCGGGACTAGCGGATCCACTAGCACAGATACGCAGTATTTT.

V gene TRBV11-2 combines with J gene TRBJ2-7; TRBD1 matches 10 bases. The CDR3 has 15 amino acids. J was trimmed by 5 bases and V by 4 bases; bases with no gene match: 8. Germline V CDR1 and CDR2: SGHAT, FQNNGV. This CDR3 reads CASSYRDRGFDEQYF. CDR3 coding DNA: TGTGCCAGCAGCTACCGGGACAGGGGCTTCGACGAGCAGTACTTC.

This clonotype came up many times. The V and J genes are TRBV5-1 and TRBJ2-3; D not resolved. V lost 9 bases and J lost 0, with 17 bases in between. Germline CDR1 and CDR2: SGHRS and YFSETQ. The CDR3 length is 15 residues. CDR3 coding DNA: TGCGCCACCCTCAACATCATAGGAAGCACAGATACGCAGTATTTT. It encodes CATLNIIGSTDTQYF. The variable domain in full, completed from reference TRBV5-1 and TRBJ2-3, reads KAGVTQTPRYLIKTRGQQVTLSCSPISGHRSVSWYQQTPGQGLQFLFEYFSETQRNKGNFPGRFSGRQFSNSRSEMNVSTLELGDSALYLCATLNIIGSTDTQYFGPGTRLTVL.

This clonotype was detected ten times or more. The J gene is TRBJ2-7, the V gene TRBV6-1, with 13 bases fitting TRBD2. V lost 6 bases to trimming and J lost 6 bases; unmatched junction nucleotides: 11. The CDR3 has 16 amino acids. Germline values: CDR1 MNHNS, CDR2 SASEGT. For the CDR3, the DNA is TGTGCCAGCAGCCCCGGGACTAGCGGGACCTTTAGCGAGCAGTACTTC. It is translated as CASSPGTSGTFSEQYF.

This clonotype was recorded many times. CDR3 DNA sequence: TGTGCCAGCAGCCCAGGGGACTACATGAACACTGAAGCTTTCTTT. This gives the protein CASSPGDYMNTEAFF. The chain recombines TRBV12-3 or TRBV12-4 with TRBJ1-1; tentatively, D is TRBD1 (6 bases). The CDR3 runs to 15 residues. Trimming cost V 6 bases and J 0 bases, with 14 bases left between them.

This chain links TRBV18 with TRBJ2-2; 8 nucleotides match TRBD2. Germline CDR1 KGHSH, CDR2 LQKENI. The CDR3 totals 18 residues. V was pared by 3 bases and J by 0 bases, with 9 bases of the junction left unmatched. CDR3 coding DNA: TGTGCCAGCTCACCCCCCGCTGCGGGAGGCCCGAACACCGGGGAGCTGTTTTTT. This translates into CASSPPAAGGPNTGELFF.

The V gene is TRBV5-4, the J gene TRBJ1-2; possibly TRBD1 for D (6 bases). Germline V lookup: CDR1 SGHNT, CDR2 YYREEE (reference sequence). The CDR3 is made up of 14 amino acids. The V gene lost 4 bases and the J gene lost 8 bases, with 18 bases spanning the gap. Written as DNA, the CDR3 is TGTGCCAGCAGCCCTACAGGGCCTCGGGGAGGCTACACCTTC. Protein product: CASSPTGPRGGYTF.

In regard to this clonotype: Being one base from a much bigger clone, this may be a read error. The chain employs TRBV28 and TRBJ2-7, with TRBD2 as a possible D gene (6 bases). The V end lost 10 bases, the J end lost 5 bases, and 21 bases lay between the germline ends. The CDR3 extends over 14 amino acids. CDR1 and CDR2 (germline): MDHEN, SYDVKM. Here the CDR3 DNA reads TGTGCCAACAACTCACCCGGGAGAGGTGACGAGCAGTACTTC. Its translation: CANNSPGRGDEQYF. Combining the CDR3 with reference TRBV28 and TRBJ2-7 gives the whole variable domain DVKVTQSSRYLVKRTGEKVFLECVQDMDHENMFWYRQDPGLGLRLIYFSYDVKMKEKGDIPEGYSVSREKKERFSLILESASTNQTSMYLCANNSPGRGDEQYFGPGTRLTVT.

This clonotype was counted at least ten times. CDR3 sequence reads: CSATVAGEGSYEQYF. The CDR3 bases are TGCAGTGCTACCGTAGCGGGAGAGGGCTCCTACGAGCAGTACTTC. This chain uses TRBV20-1 with TRBJ2-7; 9 nucleotides line up with TRBD2. Per the germline V gene, CDR1 is DFQATT and CDR2 is SNEGSKA (reference sequence). V was clipped by 4 bases and J by 0 bases; unmatched bases: 7. This CDR3 is 15 amino acids long.

The chain uses TRBV2 and TRBJ2-3; possibly TRBD1 or TRBD2 for D (5 bases each). The CDR3 covers 17 residues. Germline CDR1 reads SNHLY; CDR2 reads FYNNEI. V was pared by 3 bases and J by 3 bases, with 19 bases between. CDR3 residues: CASSDGFGTTITDTQYF. Here the CDR3 DNA reads TGTGCCAGCAGTGATGGGTTTGGGACGACCATTACAGATACGCAGTATTTT.